These 9 T cell receptor beta chains came from one sample sequenced in a study of CD8 T cells in Susac syndrome. RNA, at about 0.45 to 1 ug, was reverse transcribed with random hexamers. MiXCR, applied by TCRdb to the immunoSEQ multiplex PCR reads, yields one record per CDR3 protein. The table includes 150,000 or so distinct CDR3 sequences, roughly 95% detected once. The sequenced sample consisted of CD4+ T cells from PBMCs. The receptor source for this set is a human donor with Susac syndrome.

The chain joins TRBV7-9 to TRBJ2-2; D is uncertain. Trimming pared 5 bases from V and 5 bases from J, leaving 15 bases between. The CDR3 is 15 residues long. Germline lookup yields CDR1 SEHNR and CDR2 FQNEAQ (reference sequence). As DNA, the CDR3 is TGTGCCAGCAGCGTCTTCGAGCTGGGAACCGGGGAGCTGTTTTTT. It encodes CASSVFELGTGELFF.

This clonotype appeared a single time. CDR3 in amino acids: CASSSADRGQSEKLFF. In nucleotides, the CDR3 is TGTGCCAGCAGTTCCGCCGACAGGGGGCAAAGTGAAAAACTGTTTTTT. The chain is built from TRBV12-3 or TRBV12-4 and TRBJ1-4, with TRBD1 identical over 10 bases. This CDR3 spans 16 amino acids. The ends lost 4 bases at V and 7 bases at J; junction bases unmatched: 9.

V and J are TRBV28 and TRBJ2-5; D is possibly TRBD1 (5 bases). This CDR3 has 11 residues. Germline CDR1 MDHEN, CDR2 SYDVKM. Trimming removed 6 bases at V and 9 bases at J, with 11 bases between. This CDR3 reads CASSPEGAQYF. In DNA form, the CDR3 reads TGTGCCAGCAGCCCCGAAGGGGCCCAGTACTTC.

The V and J genes are TRBV24-1 and TRBJ2-1; 10 bases fit TRBD1. The V gene end was trimmed by 4 bases and the J gene end by 4 bases; junction bases not matched to a gene: 9. Germline loops: CDR1 KGHDR, CDR2 SFDVKD. The CDR3 covers 17 residues. DNA of the CDR3: TGTGCCACCAGTGACCCCGGGACAGGGGCCCTATACAATGAGCAGTTCTTC. Translation gives CATSDPGTGALYNEQFF.

The chain couples TRBV29-1 to TRBJ2-5, with D possibly matching TRBD2 (5 bases). This CDR3 contains 11 residues. V lost 8 bases, J lost 7 bases, and 14 bases lay in between. Germline V lookup: CDR1 SQVTM, CDR2 ANQGSEA. The CDR3 DNA reads TGCAGCTACGGGAATGCGGGGACCCAGTACTTC. Its translation: CSYGNAGTQYF.

The rearrangement uses TRBV20-1 and TRBJ1-2; a possible D gene is TRBD1 (6 bases). The V end was cut by 8 bases, the J end by 12 bases, with 22 bases between. The CDR3 sequence is 12 residues long. Germline loops: CDR1 DFQATT, CDR2 SNEGSKA (reference sequence). As DNA, the CDR3 is TGCAGTCTTCCGGGGGCGTCTCGAATCCACACCTTC. Translating gives CSLPGASRIHTF.

The chain employs TRBV28 and TRBJ1-5; 7 bases map to TRBD1. The length of the CDR3 is 14 residues. CDR1 MDHEN and CDR2 SYDVKM come from the germline V gene. V lost 7 bases to trimming and J lost 4 bases; unmatched junction nucleotides: 7. CDR3 coding DNA: TGTGCCAGCATCAAGGGGGCCAGAAATCAGCCCCAGCATTTT. Translation gives CASIKGARNQPQHF.

The gene calls are TRBV9 and TRBJ1-1; tentative D call: TRBD1 (6 bases). The CDR3 is made up of 14 amino acids. Germline-derived CDR1 and CDR2 are SGDLS and YYNGEE. With 4 bases removed from V and 7 bases from J, the gap between germline ends came to 17 bases. CDR3 loop: CASSLAGGQDEAFF. CDR3 nucleotide sequence: TGTGCCAGCAGCCTCGCGGGGGGGCAGGATGAAGCTTTCTTT.

V and J are TRBV29-1 and TRBJ2-5; TRBD2 aligns across 10 bases. CDR3 length: 14 amino acids. V gave up 6 bases and J gave up 0 bases; unmatched junction bases: 4. The germline CDR1 and CDR2 sequences are SQVTM and ANQGSEA. CDR3 sequence (DNA): TGCAGCGTGACGACTAGCGGGTACCAAGAGACCCAGTACTTC. It encodes CSVTTSGYQETQYF.